This TCR beta chain was captured in a study of T cell responses to AZD1222 COVID-19 vaccine. Study results and limitations: Baseline serostatus was positive in only a handful of AZD1222 recipients. None of the repertoires were sampled until the peak T cell response had passed. Nearly half of spike-specific TCRs reportedly target variant regions that are unmutated in the B.1.351 and B.1.1.7 variants. Spike-specific TCR breadth and depth both grew after two AZD1222 doses.

Sequenced by immunoSEQ multiplex PCR; TCRdb stores in-frame clones only, minus some. The sample holds fewer than 75,000 clones; 75% to 95% are singletons and the top ten take over 5.5%. Trimming took off 8 bases at V and 3 bases at J, with 10 bases between the two ends. CDR1 and CDR2 (germline): LGHDT, YNNKEL (reference sequence). There are 13 residues in the CDR3. A remark on this clone: Antigen: not known.

The chain links TRBV3-1 (or the pseudogene TRBV3-2) to TRBJ2-2; the D gene is possibly TRBD2 (5 bases). This TCR came from an adult who received the MenACWY meningococcal vaccine as a control. Sequences were derived from peripheral blood, sampled 28 days after the second dose of the MenACWY control vaccine. The CDR3 nucleotides read TGTGCCAGCCGATCACTAGACACCGGGGAGCTGTTTTTT. Translation: CASRSLDTGELFF.